One and the same sample provided the 2 T cell receptor beta chains below, sequenced in a study of T cell repertoires in cytomegalovirus infection. TCRdb itself ran the reads through MiXCR, one entry per CDR3 protein. The data show almost 550,000 distinct CDR3 sequences, more than 15% seen once. The specimen was CD8+ T cells from PBMCs. The receptors originated from a human donor in good health (CMV status not recorded). Some clones in this sample may be carry-over from other donors' samples.

This clonotype came up a few times. V and J are TRBV10-3 and TRBJ2-7, with 9 bases identical to TRBD1. CDR1 and CDR2 from the germline V gene are ENHRY and SYGVKD. This CDR3 is built from 15 residues. Trimming took 1 base from V and 6 from J; bases not matched to a gene: 7. In nucleotides, the CDR3 is TGTGCCATCAGTGAGTACGGGACAGGGCATGCCGAGCAGTACTTC. Its translation is CAISEYGTGHAEQYF.

This clonotype was recorded many times. V and J are TRBV12-3 or TRBV12-4 and TRBJ2-7; D gene unclear. The CDR3 consists of 12 residues. Trimming removed 6 bases at V and 5 bases at J, with 11 bases between. For the CDR3, the DNA is TGTGCCAGCAGCCTTCTGGAGCACGAGCAGTACTTC. Protein sequence: CASSLLEHEQYF.